The clone carrying this TCR beta chain was picked up a small number of times. Antigen specificity is unknown. These data belong to a study of CD8+ T cells in alopecia areata. Study-level results: Many expanded lesional clones persisted in scalp and blood during tofacitinib. Clonality was higher in lesional than normal scalp, especially in alopecia totalis/universalis.

cDNA serving as the sequencing template came from extracted, reverse transcribed RNA. Profiled with immunoSEQ multiplex PCR; TCRdb holds only in-frame clones, not every one. The sample has around 100,000 clones; roughly three fifths are singletons. Described treatment: oral pan-JAK inhibitor, 5-10 mg twice daily. CD4+ and CD8+ T cells were sorted from PBMCs. The source material was CD8+ T cells sorted from blood, sampled at week 24, from a patient treated with tofacitinib. The source of this sequence is a human donor with alopecia areata.

The CDR3 coding sequence is TGTGCCAGCAGCTTTAGCGGGGGATCGTCCTACGAGCAGTACTTC. It encodes CASSFSGGSSYEQYF. V gene TRBV6-5 combines with J gene TRBJ2-7; 9 nucleotides line up with TRBD2. V lost 6 bases and J lost 1; bases outside the gene matches: 7. The CDR3 is made up of 15 amino acids. CDR1 is MNHEY and CDR2 is SVGAGI in the germline V gene.